This TCR beta chain was found in a study of T cell responses to AZD1222 COVID-19 vaccine. Findings and caveats of the study: With two AZD1222 doses given, Spike-specific TCR breadth and depth both rose. Donors in the cohort were predominantly white British and more often female, and clonal diversity was possibly underestimated.

On this clone: Its antigen is unidentified.

This table comes from immunoSEQ multiplex PCR, and its TCRdb copy is limited to in-frame clones, with some not included. The sample holds 110,000 to 150,000 clones, around 88% seen once. Between the trimmed V and J ends, which lost 7 bases and 7 bases, there was a span of 19 bases. The CDR3 has 15 amino acids. CDR1 and CDR2 (germline): MDHEN, SYDVKM. The chain recombines TRBV28 with TRBJ1-4, with D perhaps matching TRBD1 (5 bases). Material: peripheral blood, obtained on day 0 of AZD1222 vaccination. This clonotype originated in an adult in good health. The CDR3 reads CASTGARGRAEKLFF. The CDR3 coding sequence is TGTGCCAGCACCGGGGCCCGGGGGAGGGCTGAAAAACTGTTTTTT.